Reported below is one TCR beta chain. Its target antigen remains unknown. No per-base quality is available; no much larger clone lies one base away. The sample is drawn from a study of beta chain features in type 1 diabetes listed by TCRdb under 2018. Broadly, across the study: No differences in mean age, gender distribution, total cell number or subset yield were found between patients and healthy donors. A total of just under 110,000,000 sorted cells were examined across all samples, and RNA yield correlated strongly with the number of cells per subset. The study compared the TCRB repertoires of sorted circulating CD4+ T cell subsets in recently diagnosed type 1 diabetes patients with those in matched healthy donors. Regulatory and stem cell-like memory subsets were obtained from only 8 patients and roughly 8 healthy donors, while naive and central memory subsets were obtained from all 28 donors.

All of the isolated RNA was reverse transcribed with the High Capacity cDNA Reverse Transcription Kit, so expressed TCRB transcripts were sequenced. Naive, central memory and regulatory T cell samples underwent deep immunoSEQ sequencing, averaging around 4 million total reads per sample. Sorted cells were lysed in RLT buffer, and RNA was extracted using DNase-treated RNeasy Micro or Mini kits according to cell number. Each cell subset was processed separately to prevent cross-contamination, with patient and healthy donor samples processed together. The immunoSEQ multiplex PCR was used to amplify TCRB sequences from cDNA, yielding 87-bp fragments that span the CDR3 region. Amplicons were sequenced on the Illumina HiSeq platform. Regarding the original processing steps: Synthetic template baselines were used to correct PCR bias computationally, reads within Hamming distance 2 were collapsed, and singletons that could not be merged were discarded. Reads were aligned to IMGT to assign V, D and J genes, CDR3 length, and insertions or deletions at six rearrangement sites. Within each subset, clonotype counts were normalized to sorted cell number, after which true diversity and Gini coefficients were computed with the tcR R package. The overlap coefficient, calculated on TCRB nucleotide sequences, was used to quantify repertoire sharing. As a proxy for the pre-selection repertoire, out-of-frame TCRB sequences from naive cells were analyzed. In TCRdb, the immuneACCESS table is reduced to in-frame sequences with V and J assigned. These tables do not hold every clone; where another copy was compared, an unresolved V gene accounts for under half, and the others remain unexplained. For V, J and clone size, that table is used; D and trimming come from the DNA. In this sample the table shows 250,000 to 300,000 clones, roughly an eighth of which occur a single time. The ten largest account for approximately 0.015% of the sample.

The germline V gene specifies SNHLY as CDR1 and FYNNEI as CDR2. V trim: 5 bases; J trim: 7 bases; unmatched bases: 1. The CDR3 runs 11 residues from the cysteine to the phenylalanine. Just the 33-base CDR3 DNA is kept, in frame starting at base 1. Each donor gave one peripheral blood draw, roughly 0.12 L on average, collected into heparinised tubes. Naive, central memory, regulatory and stem cell-like memory CD4+ T cells were sorted on a BD FACSAria II using a panel including CD45RO, CCR7, CD25, CD127, CD95 and CD27. A purity above 95% was achieved for all sorted populations. PBMCs were isolated immediately by Lymphoprep density gradient centrifugation and stained directly without culture. To minimize batch effects, samples were stained and sorted in pairs, one healthy donor with one patient per experiment. Results the study describes overall, beyond this receptor: Shorter templates might be favored by PCR, yet because patient and control samples were amplified and corrected together, any such skew would affect both groups equally. Type 1 diabetes patients showed a moderate but significant shortening of TCRB CDR3 length in all four CD4+ subsets. HLA sub-analyses involved small numbers of individuals, so any influence of HLA type on TCRB rearrangement remained unresolved. Fewer insertions and more nucleotide deletions at VDJ recombination sites were observed in patients with type 1 diabetes, implying thymic rearrangement abnormalities. Naive, central memory and regulatory TCRB repertoires appeared to be more similar among patients than among healthy donors. Because cDNA was sequenced instead of genomic DNA, activated cells with high expression could be over-represented, although the groups did not differ in activation or CD3 levels.

This receptor was obtained from a man younger than 45 with type 1 diabetes. The specimen was naive CD4+ T cells from blood. According to the study, the label for this sample's cell subset or site signals: true naive CD4+ T cells. Recombination linked TRBV2 to TRBJ1-1, with 7 bases aligning to TRBD1. The sequenced DNA: TGTGCCAGCAGTTGGGACAGTGAAGCTTTCTTT. This translates into CASSWDSEAFF.